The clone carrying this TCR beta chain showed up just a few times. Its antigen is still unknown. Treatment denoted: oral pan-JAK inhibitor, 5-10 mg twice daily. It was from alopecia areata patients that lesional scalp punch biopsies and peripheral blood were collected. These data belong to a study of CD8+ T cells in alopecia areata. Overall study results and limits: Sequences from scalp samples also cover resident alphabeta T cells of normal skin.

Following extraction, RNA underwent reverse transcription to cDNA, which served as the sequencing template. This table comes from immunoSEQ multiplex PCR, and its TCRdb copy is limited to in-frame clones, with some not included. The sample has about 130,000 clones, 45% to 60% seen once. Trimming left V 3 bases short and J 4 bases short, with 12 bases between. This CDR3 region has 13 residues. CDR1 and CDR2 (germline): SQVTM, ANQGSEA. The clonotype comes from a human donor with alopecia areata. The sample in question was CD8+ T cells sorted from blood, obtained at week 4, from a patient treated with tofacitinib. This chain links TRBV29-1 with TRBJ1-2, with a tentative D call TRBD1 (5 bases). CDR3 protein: CSVDGGSGYGYTF. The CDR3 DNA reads TGCAGCGTTGATGGGGGATCTGGCTATGGCTACACCTTC.